These 29 T cell receptor beta chains were all obtained from the same sample, sequenced in a study of technical replicates of blood from a few donors. Sequencing used immunoSEQ multiplex PCR; TCRdb keeps in-frame clones, though not all of them. The sample includes 65,000 to 90,000 clones, approximately 94% of them seen just once. The sample taken for sequencing was T cells isolated from PBMCs. The receptor set was obtained from a human donor in good health.

The CDR3: CASRGTGGWTEAFF. CDR3 sequence (DNA): TGTGCCAGCAGGGGGACAGGGGGATGGACTGAAGCTTTCTTT. This sequence joins TRBV2 and TRBJ1-1, with 11 bases fitting TRBD1. V was pared by 6 bases and J by 5 bases, with 5 bases of the junction left unmatched. The CDR3 runs 14 residues. Germline assignment: CDR1 SNHLY and CDR2 FYNNEI.

The V and J genes are TRBV4-2 and TRBJ1-4, with 9 bases identical to TRBD1. CDR1 is LGHNA and CDR2 is YNFKEQ in the germline V gene. Trimming cost V 0 bases and J 8 bases; bases outside gene matches: 7. There are 16 residues in the CDR3. CDR3 in DNA: TGTGCCAGCAGCCAAGAATTGGGGGACAGGGTGGAAAAACTGTTTTTT. Translating gives CASSQELGDRVEKLFF.

This chain links TRBV7-3 with TRBJ2-3; TRBD1 aligns across 8 bases. V lost 4 bases and J lost 4; bases outside the gene matches: 7. Germline loops: CDR1 SGHTA, CDR2 FQGTGA. CDR3 length: 15 residues. Here the CDR3 reads CASSYGQGFPDTQYF. CDR3 DNA sequence: TGTGCCAGCAGCTATGGACAGGGTTTCCCAGATACGCAGTATTTT.

The chain joins TRBV13 to TRBJ1-2; perhaps TRBD1 as D (5 bases). The V gene's germline CDR1 is PRHDT and CDR2 FYEKMQ (reference sequence). CDR3 size: 12 residues. With 0 bases removed from V and 10 bases from J, the gap between germline ends came to 9 bases. In nucleotides, the CDR3 is TGTGCCAGCAGCTTAGGTACGGGGGACTACACCTTC. Translating it yields CASSLGTGDYTF.

The CDR3 sequence: CSYSGTSVNTDTQYF. For the CDR3, the DNA is TGCAGCTACTCCGGGACTAGCGTGAACACAGATACGCAGTATTTT. The chain couples TRBV29-1 to TRBJ2-3; 10 bases fit TRBD2. CDR1 SQVTM and CDR2 ANQGSEA come from the germline V gene. The junction had 10 bases not matched to a gene; V was cut back by 8 bases and J by 2 bases. CDR3 length equals 15 residues.

CDR3 sequence: CASSLGLAGADPYNEQFF. CDR3 DNA: TGTGCCAGCAGCTTAGGACTAGCGGGAGCCGATCCGTACAATGAGCAGTTCTTC. This chain connects TRBV7-8 to TRBJ2-1; 12 bases map to TRBD2. The CDR3 sequence is 18 residues long. Germline trimming cut 1 base from V and 4 bases from J; bases unmatched to any gene: 8. Germline CDR1 SGHVS, CDR2 FQNEAQ.

The J gene is TRBJ1-1, the V gene TRBV4-3, with unresolved D. The CDR3 covers 13 residues. The germline CDR1 and CDR2 sequences are LGHNA and YSLEER. The germline V and J ends were trimmed by 2 bases and 8 bases, with 12 bases remaining between them. CDR3 sequence: CASSQSPRSEAFF. The CDR3 coding sequence is TGCGCCAGCAGCCAAAGTCCCAGGTCCGAAGCTTTCTTT.

V usage is TRBV27 and J usage is TRBJ2-7; D is perhaps TRBD1 (5 bases). This CDR3 comprises 13 residues. The V end was cut by 2 bases, the J end by 3 bases, with 8 bases between. Germline V gene sequence: CDR1 MNHEY, CDR2 SMNVEV (reference sequence). The CDR3 loop is CASSLDSLYEQYF. In nucleotides, the CDR3 is TGTGCCAGCAGTTTAGACAGCCTCTACGAGCAGTACTTC.

The chain has TRBV6-4 and TRBJ2-7, with D unresolved. Per the germline V gene, CDR1 is MRHNA and CDR2 is SNTAGT. Trimming stripped 2 bases from V and 6 bases from J, with 8 bases between. CDR3 length: 12 residues. The CDR3 bases are TGTGCCAGCAGTGACGTTTTCGGCGAGCAGTACTTC. This gives the protein CASSDVFGEQYF.

The genes are TRBV5-5 and TRBJ2-7; possibly TRBD2 for D (6 bases). The V end was cut by 2 bases, the J end by 3 bases, with 15 bases between. Germline loops: CDR1 SGHKS, CDR2 YYEKEE (reference sequence). The CDR3 sequence is 15 residues long. The CDR3 DNA reads TGTGCCAGCAGCTTAAACCCCCAGGGAGGCTACGAGCAGTACTTC. Translated, it gives CASSLNPQGGYEQYF.

V and J are TRBV7-9 and TRBJ2-1; 10 bases fit TRBD2. Trimming at V came to 5 bases and at J to 4 bases, leaving 2 bases not matched to a gene. The CDR3 runs to 14 residues. Germline values: CDR1 SEHNR, CDR2 FQNEAQ (reference sequence). This chain's CDR3 is CASSGTSAYNEQFF. CDR3 nucleotides: TGTGCCAGCAGCGGGACTAGCGCGTACAATGAGCAGTTCTTC.

This clone came up once. This chain links TRBV7-2 with TRBJ2-1, with 7 nucleotides matching TRBD2. Germline V lookup: CDR1 SGHTA, CDR2 FQGNSA. The CDR3 loop spans 16 amino acids. The junction had 10 bases not matched to a gene; V was cut back by 3 bases and J by 5 bases. The CDR3 DNA reads as TGTGCCAGCAGCTTTCAGCGGGGCCCTACTAACAATGAGCAGTTCTTC. Encoded protein: CASSFQRGPTNNEQFF.

The V call is TRBV5-6, the J call TRBJ2-3; D remains unclear. Looked up from germline, CDR1 is SGHDT and CDR2 is YYEEEE. Trimming took off 1 base at V and 6 bases at J, with 3 bases between the two ends. The length of the CDR3 is 11 residues. CDR3 residues: CASSLQDTQYF. The CDR3 DNA sequence: TGTGCCAGCAGCTTGCAGGATACGCAGTATTTT.

The CDR3 DNA reads TGTGCCAGCACCGGGACTTCCTTGACCGGGGAGCTGTTTTTT. This translates into CASTGTSLTGELFF. The V gene is TRBV6-1, the J gene TRBJ2-2; D possibly corresponds to TRBD2 (6 bases). The V and J ends lost 7 bases and 5 bases respectively, with 14 bases between them. CDR1 is MNHNS and CDR2 is SASEGT in the germline V gene. The CDR3 runs 14 residues.

The gene calls are TRBV5-1 and TRBJ2-7; 8 bases map to TRBD1. CDR3 length: 15 amino acids. J was trimmed by 1 base and V by 1 base; bases with no gene match: 4. Germline CDR1 SGHRS, CDR2 YFSETQ. The CDR3 region is CASSLRTGISYEQYF. The DNA for the CDR3 is TGCGCCAGCAGCTTGAGGACAGGGATATCCTACGAGCAGTACTTC.

The chain joins TRBV2 to TRBJ1-4, with D possibly being TRBD1 (6 bases). The CDR3 is made up of 13 amino acids. Germline CDR1 is SNHLY and CDR2 is FYNNEI. The V end was cut by 7 bases, the J end by 3 bases, with 9 bases between. The chain's CDR3 is CASKTGSNEKLFF. In DNA, the CDR3 is TGTGCCAGCAAAACAGGGTCTAATGAAAAACTGTTTTTT.

This clone was seen only once. The rearrangement links TRBV6-1 to TRBJ2-7, with 13 bases aligning to TRBD2. CDR3 length: 17 amino acids. Trimming took 3 bases from V and 4 from J; bases not matched to a gene: 9. Germline V gives CDR1 MNHNS, CDR2 SASEGT. CDR3 nucleotide sequence: TGTGCCAGCAGTGAGGGAACTAGCGGGAGGGTGCCTTACGAGCAGTACTTC. Translating it yields CASSEGTSGRVPYEQYF.

A single count supports this clone. This chain uses TRBV5-1 with TRBJ1-1, with D possibly matching TRBD1 (6 bases). Deletions cut 0 bases from V and 11 bases from J, with 8 bases between. Germline CDR1 is SGHRS and CDR2 is YFSETQ. The CDR3 has 11 amino acids. Here the CDR3 DNA reads TGCGCCAGCAGCTTGGGGGGGCGCGCTTTCTTT. This gives the protein CASSLGGRAFF.

This sequence joins TRBV6-5 and TRBJ2-7; D is possibly TRBD1 (6 bases). Trimming took off 0 bases at V and 0 bases at J, with 9 bases between the two ends. The germline gives CDR1 MNHEY, CDR2 SVGAGI. This CDR3 spans 15 amino acids. The CDR3 DNA sequence: TGTGCCAGCAGTTACTCGGTGGGACACTCCTACGAGCAGTACTTC. Its translation is CASSYSVGHSYEQYF.

A single count supports this clone. The chain combines TRBV5-6 with TRBJ1-1; 10 bases fit TRBD1. The CDR3 is 15 amino acids. Trimming took 4 bases from V and 4 from J; bases not matched to a gene: 7. Germline V lookup: CDR1 SGHDT, CDR2 YYEEEE. The DNA for the CDR3 is TGTGCCAGCAGCCTAGGGACAGGGGTCGGCACTGAAGCTTTCTTT. Protein product: CASSLGTGVGTEAFF. Full variable domain (remainder filled in from reference TRBV5-6 and TRBJ1-1): DAGVTQSPTHLIKTRGQQVTLRCSPKSGHDTVSWYQQALGQGPQFIFQYYEEEERQRGNFPDRFSGHQFPNYSSELNVNALLLGDSALYLCASSLGTGVGTEAFFGQGTRLTVV.

The J gene is TRBJ2-1, the V gene TRBV19, with TRBD1 identical over 7 bases. Germline V lookup: CDR1 LNHDA, CDR2 SQIVND (reference sequence). After removal of 3 bases from V and 7 bases from J, the junction contained 3 bases not matched to a gene. The CDR3 loop spans 13 amino acids. In DNA form, the CDR3 reads TGTGCCAGTAGTATGACAGGGTGGAATGAGCAGTTCTTC. It encodes CASSMTGWNEQFF.

This chain joins TRBV2 and TRBJ1-2, with D hard to call. Deletions cut 1 base from V and 7 bases from J, with 19 bases between. Germline lookup yields CDR1 SNHLY and CDR2 FYNNEI. The CDR3 length is 16 residues. CDR3 residues: CASSEDQIGRSSGYTF. The CDR3 DNA reads TGTGCCAGCAGTGAAGATCAAATCGGGAGATCGAGTGGCTACACCTTC.

The rearrangement joins TRBV2 to TRBJ2-2; D unresolved. The CDR3 contains 13 residues. V shed 6 bases and J shed 4 bases, with 9 bases lying between them. CDR1 is SNHLY, CDR2 FYNNEI, per germline. The DNA for the CDR3 is TGTGCCAGCAGAGGAGAGCGCACCGGGGAGCTGTTTTTT. It yields the protein CASRGERTGELFF.

J is TRBJ2-3 and V is TRBV7-2; D call uncertain. Per the germline V gene, CDR1 is SGHTA and CDR2 is FQGNSA. The CDR3 extends over 13 amino acids. V was clipped by 5 bases and J by 4 bases, with 10 bases between them. CDR3 loop: CASSKAFPDTQYF. In DNA form, the CDR3 reads TGTGCCAGCAGCAAAGCGTTCCCAGATACGCAGTATTTT.

The V gene is TRBV7-8, the J gene TRBJ2-7, with D possibly being TRBD1 (5 bases). CDR1 and CDR2 from the germline V gene are SGHVS and FQNEAQ. V was pared by 6 bases and J by 0 bases, with 15 bases between. CDR3 length equals 15 residues. In DNA form, the CDR3 reads TGTGCCAGCAGACACGTCACAGGACCCTCCTACGAGCAGTACTTC. Protein product: CASRHVTGPSYEQYF.

The V gene is TRBV28, the J gene TRBJ1-4, with 9 bases that match TRBD1. The V and J ends lost 4 bases and 7 bases, in that order; junction bases with no gene match: 7. The germline CDR1 and CDR2 sequences are MDHEN and SYDVKM. This CDR3 is 15 amino acids long. For the CDR3, the DNA is TGTGCCAGCAGTTATCTCGGGACAGGGATTGAAAAACTGTTTTTT. Residues: CASSYLGTGIEKLFF.

In this sample, this clone turned up once. The rearrangement joins TRBV19 to TRBJ1-1, with D possibly being TRBD1 (5 bases). V was pared by 3 bases and J by 1 base, with 12 bases between. From germline, CDR1 is LNHDA and CDR2 SQIVND (reference sequence). The CDR3 totals 15 residues. The CDR3: CASSMVWGGNTEAFF. Written as DNA, the CDR3 is TGTGCCAGTAGTATGGTATGGGGGGGGAACACTGAAGCTTTCTTT.

The chain is built from TRBV10-3 and TRBJ1-2; TRBD1 matches 10 bases. CDR1 and CDR2 from the germline V gene are ENHRY and SYGVKD. There are 14 residues in the CDR3. The ends lost 7 bases at V and 4 bases at J; junction bases unmatched: 6. The DNA of the CDR3 is TGTGCCATCACCCCGGACAGGGGGATCTATGGCTACACCTTC. Translation: CAITPDRGIYGYTF.

The chain employs TRBV18 and TRBJ2-5; 7 bases are shared with TRBD1. The CDR3 has 16 amino acids. Germline lookup yields CDR1 KGHSH and CDR2 LQKENI. The V gene end was trimmed by 1 base and the J gene end by 2 bases; junction bases not matched to a gene: 7. CDR3 region: CASSPRQGTGQETQYF. CDR3 nucleotides: TGTGCCAGCTCACCACGACAGGGAACGGGGCAAGAGACCCAGTACTTC.